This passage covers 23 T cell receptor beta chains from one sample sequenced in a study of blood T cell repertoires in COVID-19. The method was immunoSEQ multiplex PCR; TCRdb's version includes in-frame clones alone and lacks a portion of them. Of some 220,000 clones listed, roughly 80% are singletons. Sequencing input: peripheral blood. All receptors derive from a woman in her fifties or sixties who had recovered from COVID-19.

CDR3 protein: CASSHRDTSYEQYF. Here the CDR3 DNA reads TGTGCCAGCAGCCACAGGGACACCTCCTACGAGCAGTACTTC. The chain carries TRBV3-1 (or the pseudogene TRBV3-2) and TRBJ2-7; a weak D match, TRBD1 (6 bases). V was trimmed by 3 bases and J by 0 bases, leaving 9 bases between them. CDR1 LGHDT and CDR2 YNNKEL come from the germline V gene (reference sequence). The CDR3 length is 14 residues.

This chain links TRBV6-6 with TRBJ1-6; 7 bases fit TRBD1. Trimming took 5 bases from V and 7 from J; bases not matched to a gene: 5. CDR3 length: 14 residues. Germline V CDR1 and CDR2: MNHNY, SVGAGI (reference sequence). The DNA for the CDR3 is TGTGCCAGCAGTGACAGGGCTGGGAATTCACCCCTCCACTTT. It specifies CASSDRAGNSPLHF.

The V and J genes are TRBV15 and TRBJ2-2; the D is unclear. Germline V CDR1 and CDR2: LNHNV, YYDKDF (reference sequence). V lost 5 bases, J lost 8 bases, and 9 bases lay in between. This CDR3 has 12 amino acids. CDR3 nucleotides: TGTGCCACCAGCCCACCCGGTGGGGAGCTGTTTTTT. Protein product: CATSPPGGELFF.

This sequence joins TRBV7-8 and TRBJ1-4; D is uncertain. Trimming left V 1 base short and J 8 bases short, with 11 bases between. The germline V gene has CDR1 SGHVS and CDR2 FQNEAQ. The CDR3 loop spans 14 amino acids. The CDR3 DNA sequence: TGTGCCAGCAGCTTAGAGTCGGGTTACGAAAAACTGTTTTTT. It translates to CASSLESGYEKLFF.

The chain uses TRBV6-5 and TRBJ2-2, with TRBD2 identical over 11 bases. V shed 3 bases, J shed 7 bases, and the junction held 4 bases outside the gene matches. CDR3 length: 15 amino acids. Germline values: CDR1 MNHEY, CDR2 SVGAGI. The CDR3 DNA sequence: TGTGCCAGCAGTTATAGCGGGGGGGCGGTCGGGGAGCTGTTTTTT. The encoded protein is CASSYSGGAVGELFF.

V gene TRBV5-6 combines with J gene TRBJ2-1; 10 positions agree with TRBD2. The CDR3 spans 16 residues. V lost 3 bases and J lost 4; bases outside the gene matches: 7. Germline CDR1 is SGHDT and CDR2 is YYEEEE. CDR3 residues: CASSSLAGLAYNEQFF. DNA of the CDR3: TGTGCCAGCAGCTCACTAGCGGGGTTAGCTTACAATGAGCAGTTCTTC.

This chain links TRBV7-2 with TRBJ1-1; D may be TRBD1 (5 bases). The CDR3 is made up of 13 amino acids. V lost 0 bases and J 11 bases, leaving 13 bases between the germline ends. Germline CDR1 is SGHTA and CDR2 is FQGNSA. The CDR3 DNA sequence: TGTGCCAGCAGCTTAGCGCTCAGGGAAGGGGCTTTCTTT. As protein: CASSLALREGAFF.

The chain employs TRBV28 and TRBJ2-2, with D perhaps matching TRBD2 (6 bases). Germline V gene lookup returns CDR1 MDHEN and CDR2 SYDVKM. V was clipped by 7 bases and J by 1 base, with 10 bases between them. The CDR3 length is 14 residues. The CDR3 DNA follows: TGTGCCAGCAACTGGGGGGTGAACACCGGGGAGCTGTTTTTT. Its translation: CASNWGVNTGELFF.

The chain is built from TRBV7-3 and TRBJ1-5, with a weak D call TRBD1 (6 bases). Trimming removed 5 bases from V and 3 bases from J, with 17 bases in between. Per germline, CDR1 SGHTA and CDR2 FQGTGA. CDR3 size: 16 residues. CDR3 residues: CASSPRGTLSNQPQHF. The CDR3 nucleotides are TGTGCCAGCAGCCCAAGGGGGACCCTTTCCAATCAGCCCCAGCATTTT.

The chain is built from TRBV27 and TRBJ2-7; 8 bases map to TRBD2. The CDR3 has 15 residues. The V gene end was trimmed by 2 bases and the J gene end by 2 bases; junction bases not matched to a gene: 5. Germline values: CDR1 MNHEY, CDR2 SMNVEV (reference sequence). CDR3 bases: TGTGCCAGCAGTTTACGTAGCGGGATCGCCTACGAGCAGTACTTC. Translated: CASSLRSGIAYEQYF.

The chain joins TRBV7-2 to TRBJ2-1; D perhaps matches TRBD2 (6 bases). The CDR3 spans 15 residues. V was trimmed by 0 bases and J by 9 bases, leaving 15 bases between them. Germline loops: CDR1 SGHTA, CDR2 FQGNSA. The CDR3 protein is CASSLAGGAVGEQFF. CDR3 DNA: TGTGCCAGCAGCTTAGCCGGAGGGGCCGTAGGTGAGCAGTTCTTC.

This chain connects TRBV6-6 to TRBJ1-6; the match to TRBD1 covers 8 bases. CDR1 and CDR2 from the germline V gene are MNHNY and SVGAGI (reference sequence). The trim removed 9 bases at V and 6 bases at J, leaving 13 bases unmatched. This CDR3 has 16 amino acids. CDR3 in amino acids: CASIDRDRYLNSPLHF. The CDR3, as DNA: TGTGCCAGTATCGATAGGGACAGGTACCTTAATTCACCCCTCCACTTT.

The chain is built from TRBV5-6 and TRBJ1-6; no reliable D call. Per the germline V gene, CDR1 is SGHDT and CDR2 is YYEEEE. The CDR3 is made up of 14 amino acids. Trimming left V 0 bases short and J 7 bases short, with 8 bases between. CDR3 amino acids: CASSLALGNSPLHF. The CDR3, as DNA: TGTGCCAGCAGCTTGGCCCTCGGGAATTCACCCCTCCACTTT.

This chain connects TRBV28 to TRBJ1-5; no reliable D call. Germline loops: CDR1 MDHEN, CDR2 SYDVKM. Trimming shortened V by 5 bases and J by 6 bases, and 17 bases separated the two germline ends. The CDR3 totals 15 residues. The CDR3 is CASSPENVVFQPQHF. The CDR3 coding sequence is TGTGCCAGCAGTCCCGAGAACGTAGTATTTCAGCCCCAGCATTTT.

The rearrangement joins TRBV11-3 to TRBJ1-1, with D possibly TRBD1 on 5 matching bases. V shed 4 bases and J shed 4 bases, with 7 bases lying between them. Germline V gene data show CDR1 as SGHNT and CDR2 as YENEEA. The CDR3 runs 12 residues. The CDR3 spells CASSSRGTEAFF. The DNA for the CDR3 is TGTGCCAGCAGCTCAAGGGGCACTGAAGCTTTCTTT.

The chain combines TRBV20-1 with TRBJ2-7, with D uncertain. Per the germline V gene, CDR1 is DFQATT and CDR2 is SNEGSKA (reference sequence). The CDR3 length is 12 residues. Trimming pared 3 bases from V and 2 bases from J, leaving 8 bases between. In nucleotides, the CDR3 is TGCAGTGCTAGTCCCGGTGCCTACGAGCAGTACTTC. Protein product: CSASPGAYEQYF.

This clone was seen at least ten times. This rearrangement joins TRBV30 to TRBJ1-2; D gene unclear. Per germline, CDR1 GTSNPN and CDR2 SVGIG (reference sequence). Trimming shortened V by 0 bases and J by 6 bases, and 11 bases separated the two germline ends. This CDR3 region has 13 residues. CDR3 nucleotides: TGTGCCTGGAGTGTAGGAGGGAGGGATGGCTACACCTTC. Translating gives CAWSVGGRDGYTF.

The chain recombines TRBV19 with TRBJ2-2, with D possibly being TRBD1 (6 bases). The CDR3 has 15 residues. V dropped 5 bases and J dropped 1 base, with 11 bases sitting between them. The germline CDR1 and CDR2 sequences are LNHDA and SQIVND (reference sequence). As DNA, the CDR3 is TGTGCCAGTAGTTCGGGACAAGAGAACACCGGGGAGCTGTTTTTT. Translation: CASSSGQENTGELFF.

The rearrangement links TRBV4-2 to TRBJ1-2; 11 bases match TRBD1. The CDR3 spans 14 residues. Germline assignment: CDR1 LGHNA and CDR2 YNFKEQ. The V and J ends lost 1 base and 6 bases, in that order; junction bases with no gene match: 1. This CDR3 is CASSQAGQGDGYTF. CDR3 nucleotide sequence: TGTGCCAGCAGCCAAGCGGGACAGGGGGATGGCTACACCTTC.

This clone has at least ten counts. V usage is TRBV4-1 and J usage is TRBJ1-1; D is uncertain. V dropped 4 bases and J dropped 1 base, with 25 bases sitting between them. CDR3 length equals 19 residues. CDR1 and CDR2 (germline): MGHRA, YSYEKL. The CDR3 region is CASSPMRTRTFEQNTEAFF. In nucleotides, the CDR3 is TGCGCCAGCAGCCCTATGAGGACTCGGACCTTCGAACAGAACACTGAAGCTTTCTTT.

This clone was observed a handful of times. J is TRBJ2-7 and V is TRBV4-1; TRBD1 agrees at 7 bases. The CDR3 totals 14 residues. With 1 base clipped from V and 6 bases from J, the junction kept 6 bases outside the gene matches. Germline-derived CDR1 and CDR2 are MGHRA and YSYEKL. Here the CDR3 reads CASSQAGQPPEQYF. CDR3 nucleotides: TGCGCCAGCAGCCAAGCGGGACAGCCCCCCGAGCAGTACTTC.

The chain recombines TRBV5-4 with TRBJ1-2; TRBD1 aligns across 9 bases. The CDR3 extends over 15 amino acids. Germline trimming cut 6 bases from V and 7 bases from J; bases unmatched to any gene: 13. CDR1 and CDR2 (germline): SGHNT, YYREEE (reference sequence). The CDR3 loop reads CASMAREGTGFGYTF. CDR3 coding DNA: TGTGCCAGCATGGCCAGGGAGGGGACAGGGTTTGGCTACACCTTC.

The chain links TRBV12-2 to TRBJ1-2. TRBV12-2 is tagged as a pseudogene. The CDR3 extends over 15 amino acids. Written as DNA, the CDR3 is TGTGCAAGTCGCTTAGCGCTAGGCAGTTTTCATGGCTACACCTTC. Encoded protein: CASRLALGSFHGYTF.